Listed here are 4 T cell receptor beta chains from one sample, sequenced in a study of T cell responses to AZD1222 COVID-19 vaccine. Assay used: immunoSEQ multiplex PCR; TCRdb lists only in-frame clones, some missing. The sample yields under 200,000 clones, around 88% seen once. The sample was peripheral blood, taken 28 days after the second AZD1222 dose. The receptors stem from an adult who received the AZD1222 COVID-19 vaccine.

The chain recombines TRBV2 with TRBJ2-2; D remains unclear. This CDR3 is 13 amino acids long. Trimming pared 4 bases from V and 6 bases from J, leaving 9 bases between. The germline gives CDR1 SNHLY, CDR2 FYNNEI. The CDR3: CASSVGRAGELFF. DNA for the CDR3: TGTGCCAGCAGTGTGGGAAGGGCCGGGGAGCTGTTTTTT.

This clone was seen once. This chain links TRBV14 with TRBJ1-2; D might be TRBD1 (5 bases). From germline, CDR1 is SGHDN and CDR2 FVKESK. This CDR3 is 16 amino acids long. V lost 1 base to trimming and J lost 7 bases, with 19 bases between them. The CDR3 sequence is CASSQGGGVGLGGYTF. DNA of the CDR3: TGTGCCAGCAGCCAAGGCGGAGGGGTTGGACTTGGTGGCTACACCTTC.

V is TRBV5-1 and J is TRBJ1-2; a weak D match, TRBD1 (5 bases). The ends were cut back, 0 bases at V and 4 bases at J, with 13 bases in the middle. There are 15 residues in the CDR3. Germline CDR1 is SGHRS and CDR2 is YFSETQ. CDR3 residues: CASSLVNQGGYGYTF. Written as DNA, the CDR3 is TGCGCCAGCAGCTTGGTAAACCAGGGTGGCTATGGCTACACCTTC.

Note on this clone: This sample also contains other DNA sequences that code for the same CDR3. V is TRBV4-3 and J is TRBJ1-1; D is ambiguous. V was pared by 3 bases and J by 0 bases, with 8 bases between. Germline lookup yields CDR1 LGHNA and CDR2 YSLEER. The CDR3 extends over 14 amino acids. CDR3 DNA sequence: TGCGCCAGCAGCCAGGATAGAGTGAACACTGAAGCTTTCTTT. This sequence encodes CASSQDRVNTEAFF.